This T cell receptor (beta chain) is from a study of blood T cell repertoires in COVID-19. Study details: Acute and convalescent COVID-19 samples came from the United States, Italy and Spain. In each case, the material was cDNA or gDNA derived from T cells, B-cell-depleted T cells, or PBMCs.

Per the germline V gene, CDR1 is SGHTS and CDR2 is YDEGEE. The CDR3 has 12 residues. Trimming left V 3 bases short and J 11 bases short, with 14 bases between. In the authors' methods: How many nucleated cells were present was estimated from reference gene primer amplification. Sequencing was performed with immunoSEQ multiplex PCR; in TCRdb, only in-frame clones are kept and a portion is missing. V and J calls and clone size are those listed in that table; D and trimming were worked out from the DNA. The data show some 170,000 clones, about 87% seen once. The material sequenced was peripheral blood. The V and J genes are TRBV5-8 and TRBJ1-1; a possible D gene is TRBD1 (5 bases). The receptor was derived from a woman aged 50 to 60 with acute or convalescent COVID-19. CDR3 region: CASSWGQSWAFF. CDR3 bases: TGTGCCAGCAGCTGGGGCCAGAGTTGGGCTTTCTTT.